Following are 5 T cell receptor beta chains from one sample sequenced in a study of blood T cells in healthy people across ages. A sample-barcoded 5' primer and a J-beta primer mix were used in a second PCR of roughly 6 to 12 cycles. TCRdb re-called the 5' RACE reads with MiXCR, one entry per CDR3 protein. This sample carries fewer than 600,000 distinct CDR3 sequences, about 26% of them seen once, and the ten largest clones take over 3.5%. The sample also formed part of further work on T cells of mothers and their children.

Sequenced sample: blood. These receptors were collected from a boy aged 2 to 9 in good health.

This chain links TRBV9 with TRBJ2-1; perhaps D is TRBD1 or TRBD2 (7 bases each). Germline CDR1 SGDLS, CDR2 YYNGEE. V lost 0 bases and J 6 bases, leaving 16 bases between the germline ends. There are 16 residues in the CDR3. Here the CDR3 DNA reads TGTGCCAGCAGCGTAGTTTGGCAGGGGGGGTCCAATGAGCAGTTCTTC. Protein product: CASSVVWQGGSNEQFF.

The V and J genes are TRBV25-1 and TRBJ2-1; D is uncertain. Deletions cut 6 bases from V and 8 bases from J, with 14 bases between. In germline, CDR1 is MGHDK, CDR2 SYGVNS. The CDR3 runs 13 residues. The CDR3 DNA is TGTGCCAGCAGCTCCAGTAGAGGCCATGAGCAGTTCTTC. This sequence encodes CASSSSRGHEQFF. The variable domain in full, completed from reference TRBV25-1 and TRBJ2-1, reads EADIYQTPRYLVIGTGKKITLECSQTMGHDKMYWYQQDPGMELHLIHYSYGVNSTEKGDLSSESTVSRIRTEHFPLTLESARPSHTSQYLCASSSSRGHEQFFGPGTRLTVL.

In DNA, the CDR3 is TGCAGTGCTAGAGATATAGCGGGGTTCTCCTACGAGCAGTACTTC. Residues: CSARDIAGFSYEQYF. The V gene is TRBV20-1, the J gene TRBJ2-1; TRBD2 agrees at 8 bases. The DNA end lines up better with TRBJ2-7; the J call may be wrong. CDR1 DFQATT and CDR2 SNEGSKA come from the germline V gene (reference sequence). This CDR3 spans 15 amino acids.

This clonotype was observed a few times. This chain connects TRBV6-1 to TRBJ1-1, with D unresolved. V was pared by 7 bases and J by 2 bases, with 8 bases between. CDR3 size: 12 residues. The germline V gene has CDR1 MNHNS and CDR2 SASEGT. CDR3 sequence: CASKDLNTEAFF. CDR3 DNA: TGTGCCAGCAAGGACCTTAACACTGAAGCTTTCTTT.

The V call is TRBV5-1, the J call TRBJ1-4; 7 positions agree with TRBD1. CDR3 size: 15 residues. The V segment lost 0 bases and the J segment 8 bases; nucleotides outside the gene matches: 7. From germline, CDR1 is SGHRS and CDR2 YFSETQ. DNA of the CDR3: TGCGCCAGCAGCTTGGCCACAGGGGTAGGAGAAAAACTGTTTTTT. Translated: CASSLATGVGEKLFF.